This TCR beta chain was sequenced in a study of blood T cells in healthy people across ages. Healthy Russian Caucasian donors spanned ages about 6 to 100 years. Sample-barcoded 5' priming and a J-beta primer mix drove a second PCR of about 6 to 12 cycles. A single record per CDR3 protein comes from TCRdb applying MiXCR to the 5' RACE reads. The repertoire holds roughly 1.5 million distinct CDR3 sequences, with about 45% as singletons. The CDR3 covers 13 residues. The germline V gene has CDR1 MNHEY and CDR2 SMNVEV (reference sequence). This clonotype was seen only a few times. One junction end does not reproduce the germline sequence, and a read error may be involved.

The source of this sequence is a woman between 18 and 30 years old in good health. The specimen sequenced was blood. The chain combines TRBV27 with TRBJ2-7, with TRBD1 matching over 9 bases. In DNA, the CDR3 is TGTGCCAGCAGTTGGGACAGGGACTACGGGCAGTACTTC. This translates into CASSWDRDYGQYF.